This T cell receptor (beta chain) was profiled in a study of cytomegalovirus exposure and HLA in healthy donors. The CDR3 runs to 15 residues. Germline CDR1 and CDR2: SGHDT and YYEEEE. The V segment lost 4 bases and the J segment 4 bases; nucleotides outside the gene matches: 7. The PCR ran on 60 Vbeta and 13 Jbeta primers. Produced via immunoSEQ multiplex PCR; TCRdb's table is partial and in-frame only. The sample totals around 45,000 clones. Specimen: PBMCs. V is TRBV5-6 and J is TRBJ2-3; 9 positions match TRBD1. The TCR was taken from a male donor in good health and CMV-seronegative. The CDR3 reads CASSVGQGSADTQYF. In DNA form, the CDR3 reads TGTGCCAGCAGCGTTGGACAGGGGTCGGCAGATACGCAGTATTTT. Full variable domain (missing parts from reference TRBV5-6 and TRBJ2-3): DAGVTQSPTHLIKTRGQQVTLRCSPKSGHDTVSWYQQALGQGPQFIFQYYEEEERQRGNFPDRFSGHQFPNYSSELNVNALLLGDSALYLCASSVGQGSADTQYFGPGTRLTVL.